This entry lists 20 T cell receptor beta chains sequenced from one sample in a study of Tregs in tolerant kidney transplant recipients. Clones were sequenced by immunoSEQ multiplex PCR, and TCRdb holds only the in-frame ones, with some missing. In the table there are over 50,000 clones, 70% to 90% of which are singletons. Sequenced here: Tregs from blood, sampled before the transplant. The receptors come from a human donor who received a combined kidney and bone marrow transplant.

This clone was observed a single time. V gene TRBV5-4 combines with J gene TRBJ2-1, with 13 bases lining up with TRBD2. Germline V CDR1 and CDR2: SGHNT, YYREEE (reference sequence). The junction had 6 bases not matched to a gene; V was cut back by 3 bases and J by 6 bases. The CDR3 consists of 16 residues. The CDR3 here is CASSSRTSGSPNEQFF. CDR3 nucleotides: TGTGCCAGCAGCTCCCGGACTAGCGGGAGTCCCAATGAGCAGTTCTTC.

The rearrangement joins TRBV2 to TRBJ1-5; 9 bases are shared with TRBD1. The ends lost 6 bases at V and 7 bases at J; junction bases unmatched: 10. The CDR3 is made up of 15 amino acids. CDR1 is SNHLY and CDR2 is FYNNEI in the germline V gene. The CDR3 spells CASRYGDREGQPQHF. CDR3 coding DNA: TGTGCCAGCAGGTATGGGGACAGGGAAGGACAGCCCCAGCATTTT. The whole variable domain, filled in from reference TRBV2 and TRBJ1-5, reads EPEVTQTPSHQVTQMGQEVILRCVPISNHLYFYWYRQILGQKVEFLVSFYNNEISEKSEIFDDQFSVERPDGSNFTLKIRSTKLEDSAMYFCASRYGDREGQPQHFGDGTRLSIL.

The V and J genes are TRBV7-6 and TRBJ2-7; D could derive from TRBD1 or TRBD2 (5 bases each). CDR1 is SGHVS and CDR2 is FNYEAQ in the germline V gene. V was trimmed by 5 bases and J by 3 bases, leaving 14 bases between them. CDR3 length equals 14 residues. In nucleotides, the CDR3 is TGTGCCAGCAGCCCGGGACCGGCGAGCTACGAGCAGTACTTC. It translates to CASSPGPASYEQYF. Drawing the rest from reference TRBV7-6 and TRBJ2-7, the complete variable domain is GAGVSQSPRYKVTKRGQDVALRCDPISGHVSLYWYRQALGQGPEFLTYFNYEAQQDKSGLPNDRFSAERPEGSISTLTIQRTEQRDSAMYRCASSPGPASYEQYFGPGTRLTVT.

The chain links TRBV6-6 to TRBJ1-5; 7 bases are shared with TRBD1. Trimming took 5 bases from V and 7 from J; bases not matched to a gene: 11. The CDR3 is made up of 15 amino acids. From germline, CDR1 is MNHNY and CDR2 SVGAGI (reference sequence). Here the CDR3 DNA reads TGTGCCAGCAGTGACGGGACAGCTCTTGAGCAGCCCCAGCATTTT. Residues: CASSDGTALEQPQHF.

The CDR3 is CASSLGQGSYEQYF. The CDR3 DNA follows: TGTGCCAGCAGCCTGGGACAGGGGTCCTACGAGCAGTACTTC. The rearrangement joins TRBV27 to TRBJ2-7, with TRBD1 identical over 10 bases. CDR3 length: 14 amino acids. J gave up 1 base and V 6 bases, and 3 bases lay outside the gene matches. In germline, CDR1 is MNHEY, CDR2 SMNVEV (reference sequence).

The chain employs TRBV5-6 and TRBJ1-2; the D gene is possibly TRBD1 (5 bases). V lost 6 bases, J lost 6 bases, and 18 bases lay in between. Germline-derived CDR1 and CDR2 are SGHDT and YYEEEE. The CDR3 consists of 14 residues. The CDR3 loop reads CASTTPRGMDGYTF. Here the CDR3 DNA reads TGTGCCAGCACCACCCCCCGGGGGATGGATGGCTACACCTTC.

The chain carries TRBV5-1 and TRBJ1-2, with D perhaps matching TRBD1 (5 bases). Germline V gene data show CDR1 as SGHRS and CDR2 as YFSETQ. V lost 0 bases and J 5 bases, leaving 14 bases between the germline ends. The CDR3 runs 15 residues. CDR3 DNA: TGCGCCAGCAGCTTGGAAGGGCGGGCAGGGTATGGCTACACCTTC. Translated: CASSLEGRAGYGYTF.

There are a few counts of this clone. This chain uses TRBV28 with TRBJ2-3; TRBD1 is a possible D gene (5 bases). The CDR3 runs 15 residues. Trimming pared 4 bases from V and 2 bases from J, leaving 13 bases between. The germline gives CDR1 MDHEN, CDR2 SYDVKM. CDR3 loop: CASSSLGHSTDTQYF. CDR3 DNA: TGTGCCAGCAGTTCCCTCGGACACTCCACAGATACGCAGTATTTT.

The V and J genes are TRBV15 and TRBJ2-7, with D possibly matching TRBD1 (6 bases). In germline, CDR1 is LNHNV, CDR2 YYDKDF (reference sequence). V lost 0 bases and J lost 7, with 13 bases in between. The CDR3 has 14 amino acids. The CDR3 DNA is TGTGCCACCAGCAGAGATTCAGGGGTCGGGGAGCAGTACTTC. Protein sequence: CATSRDSGVGEQYF.

This clone has only a few counts. The chain uses TRBV6-5 and TRBJ2-2, with D unresolved. V gave up 2 bases and J gave up 6 bases, with 10 bases separating them. Germline lookup yields CDR1 MNHEY and CDR2 SVGAGI. The CDR3 has 14 residues. CDR3 DNA: TGTGCCAGCAGTTACACATCCGCAGCCGGGGAGCTGTTTTTT. It yields the protein CASSYTSAAGELFF.

The J gene is TRBJ1-4, the V gene TRBV5-1; 8 bases match TRBD1. Germline CDR1 reads SGHRS; CDR2 reads YFSETQ. The V segment lost 4 bases and the J segment 13 bases; nucleotides outside the gene matches: 9. The CDR3 is made up of 13 amino acids. The CDR3 is CASSPGTGGRLFF. The CDR3 DNA is TGCGCCAGCAGCCCGGGAACAGGGGGACGACTGTTTTTT.

This clone was counted a few times. The chain carries TRBV6-5 and TRBJ2-7; no clear D. CDR3 size: 11 residues. CDR1 is MNHEY and CDR2 is SVGAGI in the germline V gene. The V end was cut by 5 bases, the J end by 2 bases, with 4 bases between. CDR3 bases: TGTGCCAGCAGTCTAACCTACGAGCAGTACTTC. Its translation is CASSLTYEQYF.

The CDR3 sequence: CASRRGPNYGYTF. The CDR3 bases are TGTGCCAGCCGGCGGGGGCCTAACTATGGCTACACCTTC. The V gene is TRBV27, the J gene TRBJ1-2, with a weak D call TRBD1 (6 bases). CDR1 is MNHEY, CDR2 SMNVEV, per germline (reference sequence). CDR3 length: 13 amino acids. V gave up 8 bases and J gave up 0 bases, with 10 bases separating them.

The chain uses TRBV6-5 and TRBJ2-5; 9 bases match TRBD1. The CDR3 is made up of 15 amino acids. Germline V gene sequence: CDR1 MNHEY, CDR2 SVGAGI. V trimming: 5 bases; J trimming: 4 bases; junction bases outside the gene matches: 8. The CDR3 loop reads CASSTTGGYGETQYF. The CDR3 DNA is TGTGCCAGCAGTACGACAGGGGGTTATGGAGAGACCCAGTACTTC.

The gene calls are TRBV28 and TRBJ1-1; D is unclear. V lost 6 bases and J 4 bases, leaving 9 bases between the germline ends. From germline, CDR1 is MDHEN and CDR2 SYDVKM. The CDR3 length is 12 residues. The CDR3 sequence: CASSPRPTEAFF. CDR3 coding DNA: TGTGCCAGCAGCCCAAGGCCCACTGAAGCTTTCTTT. Full variable domain (outside the CDR3, taken from reference TRBV28 and TRBJ1-1): DVKVTQSSRYLVKRTGEKVFLECVQDMDHENMFWYRQDPGLGLRLIYFSYDVKMKEKGDIPEGYSVSREKKERFSLILESASTNQTSMYLCASSPRPTEAFFGQGTRLTVV.

The chain combines TRBV28 with TRBJ2-7; 10 bases map to TRBD2. This CDR3 contains 15 residues. J gave up 0 bases and V 4 bases, and 3 bases lay outside the gene matches. Germline values: CDR1 MDHEN, CDR2 SYDVKM. CDR3 DNA: TGTGCCAGCAGTTCCATAGCGGGAGGCTCCTACGAGCAGTACTTC. Amino acid sequence: CASSSIAGGSYEQYF.

The rearrangement links TRBV27 to TRBJ1-4; 7 nucleotides match TRBD1. Per the germline V gene, CDR1 is MNHEY and CDR2 is SMNVEV (reference sequence). The CDR3 consists of 14 residues. The V segment lost 5 bases and the J segment 0 bases; nucleotides outside the gene matches: 0. The CDR3 sequence is CASSGTATNEKLFF. As DNA, the CDR3 is TGTGCCAGCAGTGGGACAGCAACTAATGAAAAACTGTTTTTT.

This clone came up a few times. The J gene is TRBJ2-3, the V gene TRBV10-2, with no clear D. V lost 2 bases and J lost 6, with 3 bases in between. This CDR3 has 11 residues. Germline V gene lookup returns CDR1 WSHSY and CDR2 SAAADI. The CDR3 loop is CASSEIDTQYF. In DNA form, the CDR3 reads TGCGCCAGCAGTGAGATTGATACGCAGTATTTT.

The rearrangement joins TRBV4-1 to TRBJ1-1; 8 bases line up with TRBD1. CDR3 size: 15 residues. V was clipped by 6 bases and J by 2 bases; unmatched bases: 8. Germline-derived CDR1 and CDR2 are MGHRA and YSYEKL. CDR3 in amino acids: CASRRTGGGNTEAFF. The CDR3 DNA reads as TGCGCCAGCAGAAGAACAGGGGGGGGAAACACTGAAGCTTTCTTT.

This chain uses TRBV15 with TRBJ2-7; 9 positions match TRBD2. The germline gives CDR1 LNHNV, CDR2 YYDKDF (reference sequence). V lost 0 bases and J lost 4; bases outside the gene matches: 10. The CDR3 covers 17 residues. The CDR3 DNA is TGTGCCACCAGCAGAGAAATCGGCGGGGGGGCCGAATACGAGCAGTACTTC. The encoded protein is CATSREIGGGAEYEQYF.